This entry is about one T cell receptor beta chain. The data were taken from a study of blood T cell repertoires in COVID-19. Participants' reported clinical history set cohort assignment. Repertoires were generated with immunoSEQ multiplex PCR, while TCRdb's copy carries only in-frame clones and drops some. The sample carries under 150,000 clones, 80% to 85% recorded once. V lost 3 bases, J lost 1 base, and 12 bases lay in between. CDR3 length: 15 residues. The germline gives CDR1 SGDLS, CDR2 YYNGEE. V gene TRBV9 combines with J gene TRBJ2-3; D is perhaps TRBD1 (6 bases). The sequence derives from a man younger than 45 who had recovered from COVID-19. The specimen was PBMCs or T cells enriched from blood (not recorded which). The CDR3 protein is CASSGWTEGTDTQYF. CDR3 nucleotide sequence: TGTGCCAGCAGCGGATGGACAGAGGGCACAGATACGCAGTATTTT.